The rows below give T cell receptor beta chains drawn from one sample of a study of blood T cell repertoires in COVID-19. Clones were read by immunoSEQ multiplex PCR, and TCRdb kept only the in-frame ones, dropping some. The sample includes about 73,000 clones, 65% to 85% of them seen just once. Sequenced input: peripheral blood. The receptors come from a woman aged 55-75 years with acute or convalescent COVID-19. The CDR3 runs from the conserved cysteine through the conserved F or W. D genes are given only for firm matches. Clone size appears in some rows only: once, few, many, or a class for an expanded clone.

len: 14; d_gene: NA; j_gene: TRBJ2-1; abundance: NA; v_gene: TRBV27; CDR3nt: TGTGCCAGCAGTTTATCCTCGCAGGGCAATGAGCAGTTCTTC; CDR3aa: CASSLSSQGNEQFF
len: 13; d_gene: NA; j_gene: TRBJ1-3; abundance: once; v_gene: TRBV29-1; CDR3nt: TGCAGCGTGGGCGAGAGCTCTGGAAACACCATATATTTT; CDR3aa: CSVGESSGNTIYF
len: 13; d_gene: TRBD1; j_gene: TRBJ1-1; abundance: NA; v_gene: TRBV4-1; CDR3nt: TGCGCCAGCAGTCTCGCTACAGGGGTTGAAGCTTTCTTT; CDR3aa: CASSLATGVEAFF
len: 14; d_gene: NA; j_gene: TRBJ2-2; abundance: once; v_gene: TRBV11-3; CDR3nt: TGTGCCAGCAGCCAAGGGGGACGGACCGGGGAGCTGTTTTTT; CDR3aa: CASSQGGRTGELFF
len: 14; d_gene: NA; j_gene: TRBJ1-1; abundance: NA; v_gene: TRBV18; CDR3nt: TGTGCCAGCTCACCATCGGGCGGGAGAGATGAAGCTTTCTTT; CDR3aa: CASSPSGGRDEAFF
len: 15; d_gene: TRBD1; j_gene: TRBJ1-2; abundance: NA; v_gene: TRBV19; CDR3nt: TGTGCCAGTAGTCTTAAGCCGACAGGGAACTATGGCTACACCTTC; CDR3aa: CASSLKPTGNYGYTF
len: 15; d_gene: NA; j_gene: TRBJ1-5; abundance: NA; v_gene: TRBV11-2; CDR3nt: TGTGCCAGCAGCCCGGGGGGCAGTAGCAATCAGCCCCAGCATTTT; CDR3aa: CASSPGGSSNQPQHF
len: 14; d_gene: NA; j_gene: TRBJ2-1; abundance: NA; v_gene: TRBV2; CDR3nt: TGTGCCAGCAGTGACAGGGAGGCGCGCAATGAGCAGTTCTTC; CDR3aa: CASSDREARNEQFF
len: 19; d_gene: TRBD1; j_gene: TRBJ1-4; abundance: NA; v_gene: TRBV6-1; CDR3nt: TGTGCCAGCAGTGGCCGGTTCCGGGACAGGGAAACAACTAATGAAAAACTGTTTTTT; CDR3aa: CASSGRFRDRETTNEKLFF
len: 17; d_gene: TRBD2; j_gene: TRBJ2-1; abundance: NA; v_gene: TRBV3-1/TRBV3-2; CDR3nt: TGTGCCAGCAGCCAAGCGGGTTTAGCGGGAGGAAGTAATGAGCAGTTCTTC; CDR3aa: CASSQAGLAGGSNEQFF
len: 15; d_gene: NA; j_gene: TRBJ1-2; abundance: NA; v_gene: TRBV7-3; CDR3nt: TGTGCCAGCAGCCCCATCGGGGGTGCTAACTATGGCTACACCTTC; CDR3aa: CASSPIGGANYGYTF
len: 17; d_gene: TRBD1; j_gene: TRBJ2-1; abundance: NA; v_gene: TRBV5-1; CDR3nt: TGCGCCAGCAGCTTGTATGGGTCGGGACAGGGGGCTCGTGAGCAGTTCTTC; CDR3aa: CASSLYGSGQGAREQFF
len: 15; d_gene: NA; j_gene: TRBJ1-2; abundance: NA; v_gene: TRBV7-2; CDR3nt: TGTGCCAGCGGATCCGAGTTTCTGAACTCGGGAGGCTACACCTTC; CDR3aa: CASGSEFLNSGGYTF
len: 14; d_gene: NA; j_gene: TRBJ2-5; abundance: NA; v_gene: TRBV5-1; CDR3nt: TGCGCCAGCAGCCCATTCTTGGGCTCAGAGACCCAGTACTTC; CDR3aa: CASSPFLGSETQYF
len: 14; d_gene: TRBD1; j_gene: TRBJ2-2; abundance: NA; v_gene: TRBV5-1; CDR3nt: TGCGCCAGCAGCGCAGGGGGAAGCACCGGGGAGCTGTTTTTT; CDR3aa: CASSAGGSTGELFF
len: 15; d_gene: NA; j_gene: TRBJ1-1; abundance: NA; v_gene: TRBV5-1; CDR3nt: TGCGCCAGCAGCTTGCCAGGGAACCTGAACACTGAAGCTTTCTTT; CDR3aa: CASSLPGNLNTEAFF
len: 17; d_gene: NA; j_gene: TRBJ2-1; abundance: NA; v_gene: TRBV6-1; CDR3nt: TGTGCCAGCAGTGAAGAAAACCGGGACTGGGGATACAATGAGCAGTTCTTC; CDR3aa: CASSEENRDWGYNEQFF
len: 15; d_gene: TRBD1; j_gene: TRBJ1-5; abundance: few; v_gene: TRBV5-1; CDR3nt: TGCGCCAGCAGCCAGGGGACAGGGGTCAATCAGCCCCAGCATTTT; CDR3aa: CASSQGTGVNQPQHF
len: 15; d_gene: NA; j_gene: TRBJ2-1; abundance: NA; v_gene: TRBV5-5; CDR3nt: TGTGCCAGCAGCTTGTCCACAGGATCCTACAATGAGCAGTTCTTC; CDR3aa: CASSLSTGSYNEQFF
len: 13; d_gene: NA; j_gene: TRBJ2-2; abundance: NA; v_gene: TRBV9; CDR3nt: TGTGCCAGCAGCGTGGCTAGTTGGGGGGAGCTGTTTTTT; CDR3aa: CASSVASWGELFF
len: 16; d_gene: TRBD1; j_gene: TRBJ1-4; abundance: few; v_gene: TRBV28; CDR3nt: TGTGCCAGCAGTTTTCACTTACAGGGGGCTGAAGAAAAACTGTTTTTT; CDR3aa: CASSFHLQGAEEKLFF
len: 15; d_gene: TRBD1; j_gene: TRBJ1-1; abundance: NA; v_gene: TRBV4-2; CDR3nt: TGTGCCAGCAGCCAAGATTTGGGAAACAGGGGGGGGGCTTTCTTT; CDR3aa: CASSQDLGNRGGAFF
len: 14; d_gene: TRBD1; j_gene: TRBJ2-7; abundance: NA; v_gene: TRBV9; CDR3nt: TGTGCCAGCAGCCCGCGACAGGGGCCCTACGAGCAGTACTTC; CDR3aa: CASSPRQGPYEQYF
len: 17; d_gene: TRBD2; j_gene: TRBJ2-3; abundance: once; v_gene: TRBV9; CDR3nt: TGTGCCAGCAGCGCAAAACCCGGGACTAGGGGCACAGATACGCAGTATTTT; CDR3aa: CASSAKPGTRGTDTQYF
len: 13; d_gene: NA; j_gene: TRBJ2-7; abundance: medium-sized; v_gene: TRBV15; CDR3nt: TGTGCCACCAGCAGAGACAGGTATGACGAGCAGTACTTC; CDR3aa: CATSRDRYDEQYF
len: 13; d_gene: NA; j_gene: TRBJ1-1; abundance: NA; v_gene: TRBV27; CDR3nt: TGTGCCAGCAAACATGACAGAAACACTGAAGCTTTCTTT; CDR3aa: CASKHDRNTEAFF
len: 16; d_gene: NA; j_gene: TRBJ2-7; abundance: NA; v_gene: TRBV21-1; CDR3nt: TGTGCCAGCAGCAAACAACTAGCGGGAGGGTCCTACGAGCAGTACTTC; CDR3aa: CASSKQLAGGSYEQYF
len: 17; d_gene: TRBD2; j_gene: TRBJ2-2; abundance: once; v_gene: TRBV5-1; CDR3nt: TGCGCCAGCAGCTCGACAATAGCGGGCCCGAACACCGGGGAGCTGTTTTTT; CDR3aa: CASSSTIAGPNTGELFF